The 17 T cell receptor beta chains below were found in one sample sequenced in a study of blood T cell repertoires in COVID-19. Sequencing used immunoSEQ multiplex PCR; TCRdb keeps in-frame clones, though not all of them. The sample has about 210,000 clones; around nine tenths are singletons. Sequenced input: peripheral blood. The receptors come from a middle-aged woman with acute or convalescent COVID-19.

This chain uses TRBV3-1 (or the pseudogene TRBV3-2) with TRBJ1-2; TRBD1 is a possible D gene (5 bases). The CDR3 loop spans 15 amino acids. Germline V gene lookup returns CDR1 LGHDT and CDR2 YNNKEL (reference sequence). V lost 0 bases and J lost 2, with 10 bases in between. In DNA, the CDR3 is TGTGCCAGCAGCCAAGATTCGCCAGGGAACTATGGCTACACCTTC. It specifies CASSQDSPGNYGYTF.

The CDR3 reads CASSLGPGGRNTEAFF. The DNA of the CDR3 is TGTGCCAGCAGCCTAGGGCCCGGTGGGAGGAACACTGAAGCTTTCTTT. J is TRBJ1-1 and V is TRBV7-8, with D uncertain. From germline, CDR1 is SGHVS and CDR2 FQNEAQ. The CDR3 contains 16 residues. Trimming pared 5 bases from V and 1 base from J, leaving 17 bases between.

The genes are TRBV5-8 and TRBJ1-6; possibly TRBD1 for D (5 bases). With 3 bases removed from V and 3 bases from J, the gap between germline ends came to 13 bases. Germline loops: CDR1 SGHTS, CDR2 YDEGEE. CDR3 length: 16 residues. The CDR3 DNA reads as TGTGCCAGCAGCTCGGGCACGGACAACTATAATTCACCCCTCCACTTT. Protein: CASSSGTDNYNSPLHF.

The chain couples TRBV5-4 to TRBJ2-3, with a possible D match to TRBD2 (6 bases). The CDR3 has 15 amino acids. Trimming cost V 0 bases and J 3 bases, with 11 bases left between them. In germline, CDR1 is SGHNT, CDR2 YYREEE (reference sequence). The DNA for the CDR3 is TGTGCCAGCAGCTTGGTGCGGGGTGGAACAGATACGCAGTATTTT. Its translation: CASSLVRGGTDTQYF.

The chain carries TRBV7-2 and TRBJ1-2; no clear D. This CDR3 comprises 12 residues. CDR1 is SGHTA and CDR2 is FQGNSA in the germline V gene. V lost 3 bases, J lost 4 bases, and 6 bases lay in between. CDR3 sequence reads: CASSFEIYGYTF. The CDR3 coding sequence is TGTGCCAGCAGCTTCGAGATCTATGGCTACACCTTC.

This rearrangement joins TRBV6-4 to TRBJ1-5; D uncertain. V was cut by 3 bases and J by 7 bases, with 10 bases left in between. The CDR3 sequence is 13 residues long. CDR1 MRHNA and CDR2 SNTAGT come from the germline V gene. The DNA for the CDR3 is TGTGCCAGCAGTGAAGCCAGGCACCAGCCCCAGCATTTT. As protein: CASSEARHQPQHF.

This chain uses TRBV5-1 with TRBJ2-7; weak D call: TRBD2 (6 bases). The CDR3 extends over 13 amino acids. Germline V lookup: CDR1 SGHRS, CDR2 YFSETQ. V lost 4 bases to trimming and J lost 6 bases, with 14 bases between them. CDR3 in amino acids: CASSPRGGAEQYV. The DNA of the CDR3 is TGCGCCAGCAGCCCACGAGGCGGGGCCGAGCAGTACGTC.

DNA for the CDR3: TGTGCCAGCAGCCAATTCCAGGGACTCCAAGAGACCCAGTACTTC. Protein: CASSQFQGLQETQYF. This chain uses TRBV14 with TRBJ2-5; D perhaps matches TRBD2 (6 bases). V lost 2 bases and J 1 base, leaving 11 bases between the germline ends. The CDR3 is 15 amino acids. Germline values: CDR1 SGHDN, CDR2 FVKESK.

The V call is TRBV5-6, the J call TRBJ2-5; 9 positions match TRBD1. Trimming at V came to 4 bases and at J to 6 bases, leaving 7 bases not matched to a gene. Germline V gene sequence: CDR1 SGHDT, CDR2 YYEEEE. There are 14 residues in the CDR3. CDR3 residues: CASSRTGGGQTQYF. In DNA form, the CDR3 reads TGTGCCAGCAGCCGTACAGGGGGCGGGCAGACCCAGTACTTC.

This chain connects TRBV2 to TRBJ2-2; D is unclear. The germline V gene encodes CDR1 SNHLY and CDR2 FYNNEI. The V end was cut by 7 bases, the J end by 1 base, with 7 bases between. The CDR3 is made up of 13 amino acids. The CDR3 DNA is TGTGCCAGCACGGCGGTGAACACCGGGGAGCTGTTTTTT. Translated, it gives CASTAVNTGELFF.

The chain has TRBV10-2 and TRBJ1-2; a possible D gene is TRBD1 (6 bases). The CDR3 is made up of 13 amino acids. V was shortened by 11 bases and J by 8 bases, with 21 bases between the two germline ends. CDR1 WSHSY and CDR2 SAAADI come from the germline V gene. In DNA form, the CDR3 reads TGCGCCTCGCACATGGGGGGGGCGTCCGGCTACACCTTC. This sequence encodes CASHMGGASGYTF.

The rearrangement joins TRBV23-1 to TRBJ1-1; possibly TRBD1 for D (6 bases). TRBV23-1 is treated as an ORF (open reading frame) with a function not yet certain. The V end was cut by 4 bases, the J end by 1 base, with 25 bases between. The CDR3 spans 19 residues. CDR3 DNA: TGCGCCAGCAGTCGCTACTACAGGGCAATTATATCTCAGAACACTGAAGCTTTCTTT. It is translated as CASSRYYRAIISQNTEAFF.

CDR3 loop: CASSQDWRQTQYF. The CDR3 region has the DNA TGTGCCAGCAGCCAAGATTGGAGACAGACCCAGTACTTC. The chain employs TRBV14 and TRBJ2-5; no clear D. CDR3 length: 13 amino acids. Per germline, CDR1 SGHDN and CDR2 FVKESK. The V end was cut by 0 bases, the J end by 6 bases, with 8 bases between.

The chain uses TRBV18 and TRBJ2-5, with 12 positions matching TRBD2. The length of the CDR3 is 17 residues. With V trimmed by 2 bases and J by 7 bases, 11 bases remained unmatched. Germline assignment: CDR1 KGHSH and CDR2 LQKENI. CDR3 in DNA: TGTGCCAGCTCACCAGAGACTAGCGGGGGCCTTTCGGGGACCCAGTACTTC. As protein: CASSPETSGGLSGTQYF. Variable domain in full (rest from reference TRBV18 and TRBJ2-5): NAGVMQNPRHLVRRRGQEARLRCSPMKGHSHVYWYRQLPEEGLKFMVYLQKENIIDESGMPKERFSAEFPKEGPSILRIQQVVRGDSAAYFCASSPETSGGLSGTQYFGPGTRLLVL.

The V call is TRBV5-1, the J call TRBJ2-3, with 10 bases lining up with TRBD1. The germline CDR1 and CDR2 sequences are SGHRS and YFSETQ. There are 13 residues in the CDR3. After removal of 4 bases from V and 5 bases from J, the junction contained 1 base not matched to a gene. The CDR3, as DNA: TGCGCCAGCAGCGGACAGGGGGGAGATACGCAGTATTTT. Translated: CASSGQGGDTQYF.

The rearrangement uses TRBV7-9 and TRBJ1-3, with a weak D call TRBD1 (6 bases). Between the trimmed V and J ends, which lost 5 bases and 0 bases, there was a span of 11 bases. Germline V gene data show CDR1 as SEHNR and CDR2 as FQNEAQ (reference sequence). The CDR3 has 15 amino acids. The CDR3 nucleotides are TGTGCCAGCAGCCCAGGGGCCAGCTCTGGAAACACCATATATTTT. It specifies CASSPGASSGNTIYF.

The chain has TRBV9 and TRBJ2-3, with 9 bases that match TRBD2. The CDR3 is 16 residues long. The V gene's germline CDR1 is SGDLS and CDR2 YYNGEE. V lost 0 bases and J lost 3; bases outside the gene matches: 5. The CDR3 is CASSVGRTSDTDTQYF. The DNA for the CDR3 is TGTGCCAGCAGCGTAGGCCGGACTAGCGATACAGATACGCAGTATTTT.